The present entry profiles one T cell receptor beta chain with its context. Trimming removed 5 bases at V and 8 bases at J, with 18 bases between. CDR1 is SGHTA and CDR2 is FQGNSA in the germline V gene. The length of the CDR3 is 14 residues. The assay was immunoSEQ multiplex PCR, and TCRdb's table has in-frame clones only and misses some. The sample yields some 98,000 clones, about 83% seen once. While the first cohort had 600 to 800 subjects, the donors belonged to the separate validation cohort of roughly 130 subjects. The data originate from a study of cytomegalovirus exposure and HLA in healthy donors.

The TCR sequence derives from a woman younger than 45 in good health and CMV-seronegative. Sequencing was performed on PBMCs. The rearrangement links TRBV7-2 to TRBJ1-2; possibly TRBD1 for D (6 bases). The CDR3 protein is CASSPTGAPSGYTF. The CDR3 nucleotides are TGTGCCAGCAGCCCGACAGGAGCACCTTCCGGCTACACCTTC.